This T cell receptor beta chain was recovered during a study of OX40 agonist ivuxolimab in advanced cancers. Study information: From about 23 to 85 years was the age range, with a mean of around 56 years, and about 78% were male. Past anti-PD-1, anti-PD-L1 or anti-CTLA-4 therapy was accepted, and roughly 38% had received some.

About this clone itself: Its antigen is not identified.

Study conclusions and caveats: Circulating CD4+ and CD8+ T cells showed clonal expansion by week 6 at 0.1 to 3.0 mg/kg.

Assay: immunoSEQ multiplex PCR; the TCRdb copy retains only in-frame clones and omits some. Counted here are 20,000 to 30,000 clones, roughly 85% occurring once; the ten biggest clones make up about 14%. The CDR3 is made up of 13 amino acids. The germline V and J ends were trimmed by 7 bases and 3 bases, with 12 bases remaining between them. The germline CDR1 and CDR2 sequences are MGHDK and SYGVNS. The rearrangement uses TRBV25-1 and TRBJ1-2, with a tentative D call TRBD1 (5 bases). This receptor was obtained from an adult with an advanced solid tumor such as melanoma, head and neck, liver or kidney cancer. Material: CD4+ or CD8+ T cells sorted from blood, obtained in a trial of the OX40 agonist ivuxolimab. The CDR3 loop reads CASTPGGYYGYTF. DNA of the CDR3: TGTGCCAGCACCCCGGGGGGATACTATGGCTACACCTTC.